The 15 T cell receptor beta chains given below trace back to one sample, sequenced in a study of shared clonotypes between healthy human individuals (dated by TCRdb to 2018 to 2021). Libraries were built with the immunoSEQ multiplex PCR assay. TCRdb carries this immuneACCESS record with in-frame sequences only. Its versions omit some clonotypes, under half of them owing to an unresolved V gene in the studies checked, with the rest unexplained. The sample yields over a million clones; about four fifths were counted once. The ten largest clones capture 0.61% of the sample. Input material: memory CD4+ T cells from PBMCs. The sample's cell subset or site label, in plain terms: CD45RA-negative fraction. All receptors come from a man between 18 and 29 years old in good health. Some clones in this sample may be carry-over from other donors' samples.

This clone appeared a single time. The V call is TRBV6-6, the J call TRBJ2-1; D remains ambiguous. The CDR3 has 14 amino acids. CDR1 and CDR2 from the germline V gene are MNHNY and SVGAGI (reference sequence). V lost 7 bases to trimming and J lost 0 bases, with 10 bases between them. The chain's CDR3 is CASIGTISYNEQFF. The CDR3 DNA reads TGTGCCAGCATCGGCACAATCTCCTACAATGAGCAGTTCTTC.

The V call is TRBV29-1, the J call TRBJ1-2; TRBD1 might be the D (6 bases). Trimming removed 6 bases from V and 0 bases from J, with 14 bases in between. Germline loops: CDR1 SQVTM, CDR2 ANQGSEA. CDR3 length equals 14 residues. DNA of the CDR3: TGCAGCGTGGACACGACAGGTTCTAACTATGGCTACACCTTC. This encodes CSVDTTGSNYGYTF.

The V and J genes are TRBV2 and TRBJ2-7; 7 bases match TRBD1. Germline V gene data show CDR1 as SNHLY and CDR2 as FYNNEI. V lost 5 bases, J lost 6 bases, and 16 bases stayed unmatched. There are 16 residues in the CDR3. The CDR3 DNA reads as TGTGCCAGCAGTAAACCTACACAGGGGTCCCGTATCGAGCAGTACTTC. The encoded protein is CASSKPTQGSRIEQYF.

This sequence joins TRBV5-6 and TRBJ2-7; no firm D call. CDR3 size: 12 residues. The V gene's germline CDR1 is SGHDT and CDR2 YYEEEE. V was shortened by 2 bases and J by 5 bases, with 8 bases between the two germline ends. DNA of the CDR3: TGTGCCAGCAGCTTATTTGGACACGAGCAGTACTTC. Translation: CASSLFGHEQYF.

This clone appeared once. The chain recombines TRBV13 with TRBJ1-2; 11 bases are a match to TRBD1. Germline assignment: CDR1 PRHDT and CDR2 FYEKMQ (reference sequence). The CDR3 length is 15 residues. V dropped 4 bases and J dropped 4; count of bases not matched to a gene: 5. The CDR3 DNA reads as TGTGCCAGCAGCTATGGGGACAGGGGGATCTATGGCTACACCTTC. Protein product: CASSYGDRGIYGYTF.

This clone was detected a few times. This chain joins TRBV18 and TRBJ2-2; D is perhaps TRBD2 (5 bases). Germline V gene sequence: CDR1 KGHSH, CDR2 LQKENI. The CDR3 loop spans 14 amino acids. The V end lost 1 base, the J end lost 6 bases, and 9 bases lay between the germline ends. The CDR3 spells CASSPQSGAGELFF. For the CDR3, the DNA is TGTGCCAGCTCACCACAGTCCGGGGCCGGGGAGCTGTTTTTT.

V is TRBV5-1 and J is TRBJ2-3; 10 bases align to TRBD2. V trimming: 4 bases; J trimming: 3 bases; junction bases outside the gene matches: 11. Germline V gene lookup returns CDR1 SGHRS and CDR2 YFSETQ. CDR3 size: 17 residues. CDR3 region: CASSTGRSSGSTDTQYF. The CDR3 DNA follows: TGCGCCAGCAGCACCGGACGGTCTAGCGGGAGTACAGATACGCAGTATTTT. The full variable domain, with the rest looked up from reference TRBV5-1 and TRBJ2-3, is KAGVTQTPRYLIKTRGQQVTLSCSPISGHRSVSWYQQTPGQGLQFLFEYFSETQRNKGNFPGRFSGRQFSNSRSEMNVSTLELGDSALYLCASSTGRSSGSTDTQYFGPGTRLTVL.

This rearrangement joins TRBV5-1 to TRBJ1-2; tentatively, D is TRBD1 (6 bases). V gave up 4 bases and J gave up 6 bases, with 19 bases separating them. Germline-derived CDR1 and CDR2 are SGHRS and YFSETQ. CDR3 length: 15 amino acids. The DNA of the CDR3 is TGCGCCAGCAGCAACCCGAGCGGGGGCCACCATGGCTACACCTTC. Its translation: CASSNPSGGHHGYTF. The whole variable domain, remainder taken from reference TRBV5-1 and TRBJ1-2, is KAGVTQTPRYLIKTRGQQVTLSCSPISGHRSVSWYQQTPGQGLQFLFEYFSETQRNKGNFPGRFSGRQFSNSRSEMNVSTLELGDSALYLCASSNPSGGHHGYTFGSGTRLTVV.

CDR3 residues: CANPWEVKPQHF. Here the CDR3 DNA reads TGTGCCAACCCTTGGGAAGTCAAGCCCCAGCATTTT. This rearrangement joins TRBV7-4 to TRBJ1-5; D gene ambiguous. CDR1 SGHVT and CDR2 SQSDAQ come from the germline V gene. CDR3 length equals 12 residues. Trimming took off 10 bases at V and 8 bases at J, with 15 bases between the two ends.

In its sample, this clone was seen once. The genes are TRBV6-1 and TRBJ2-5, with D perhaps given as TRBD1 or TRBD2 (5 bases each). The CDR3 covers 15 residues. Germline CDR1 reads MNHNS; CDR2 reads SASEGT. V gave up 8 bases and J gave up 5 bases, with 21 bases separating them. The CDR3 DNA reads TGTGCCAGCGTGGGGGTCTCGGGGCCCCAGGAGACCCAGTACTTC. Its translation: CASVGVSGPQETQYF.

The V and J genes are TRBV27 and TRBJ2-3; D may be TRBD2 (6 bases). The germline V and J ends were trimmed by 5 bases and 4 bases, with 25 bases remaining between them. CDR1 and CDR2 from the germline V gene are MNHEY and SMNVEV (reference sequence). The CDR3 has 18 amino acids. The CDR3 sequence: CASSQGVRDSRTADTQYF. The CDR3 DNA follows: TGTGCCAGCAGTCAAGGGGTCAGGGACTCTAGGACCGCAGATACGCAGTATTTT.

This chain links TRBV19 with TRBJ1-5, with 8 nucleotides matching TRBD1. Looked up from germline, CDR1 is LNHDA and CDR2 is SQIVND (reference sequence). Trimming cost V 6 bases and J 6 bases; bases outside gene matches: 10. The CDR3 runs to 15 residues. Written as DNA, the CDR3 is TGTGCCAGTAGGGACTGGACAGGGATGAGTCAGCCCCAGCATTTT. It is translated as CASRDWTGMSQPQHF. Using reference TRBV19 and TRBJ1-5 for the parts outside the CDR3, the full variable domain is DGGITQSPKYLFRKEGQNVTLSCEQNLNHDAMYWYRQDPGQGLRLIYYSQIVNDFQKGDIAEGYSVSREKKESFPLTVTSAQKNPTAFYLCASRDWTGMSQPQHFGDGTRLSIL.

This clone was recorded only once. Here the CDR3 DNA reads TGTGCCAGCAGCCGCCGGAGCAATCAGCCCCAGCATTTT. Its protein product is CASSRRSNQPQHF. This chain uses TRBV28 with TRBJ1-5; the D is unclear. Trimming removed 6 bases from V and 1 base from J, with 7 bases in between. This CDR3 is built from 13 residues. CDR1 and CDR2 from the germline V gene are MDHEN and SYDVKM.

The chain has TRBV5-6 and TRBJ1-2, with 8 bases matching TRBD1. Germline loops: CDR1 SGHDT, CDR2 YYEEEE. CDR3 length: 13 amino acids. V dropped 1 base and J dropped 8; count of bases not matched to a gene: 4. CDR3 region: CASSLSTGDGYTF. CDR3 in DNA: TGTGCCAGCAGCTTGTCGACAGGGGACGGCTACACCTTC.

This chain uses TRBV6-1 with TRBJ2-7, with 7 bases fitting TRBD2. CDR3 length equals 13 residues. The J segment lost 6 bases and the V segment lost 6 bases, leaving 8 bases of the junction unmatched. In germline, CDR1 is MNHNS, CDR2 SASEGT. In nucleotides, the CDR3 is TGTGCCAGCAGGACTAGCATTGGGCTCGAGCAGTACTTC. It encodes CASRTSIGLEQYF.